Presented here are 30 T cell receptor delta chains from one specimen sequenced in a study of γδ T cells in repeated Plasmodium falciparum infection. Gammadelta T cells were flow-sorted from PBMC into Vgamma9/Vdelta2+ and Vdelta2-negative populations for bulk analysis. TCRdb called clones from the multiplex PCR reads again using CATT. The sample shows around 46,000 delta-chain clones, 1.6% of them seen only once. Sequencing input: gamma-delta T cells from blood. All receptors derive from a pool of human donors (malaria-infected and uninfected, not separated).

A remark on this clone: The TCRdb record carries a much larger clone's protein, which differs from this DNA's translation at residue 13; a read error is the likely cause, and the protein listed here is the DNA translation. The chain uses TRDV2 and TRDJ1; 12 bases are a match to TRDD3. Since TCRdb gives no J gene, matching the DNA to germline was used here to assign it. Looked up from germline, CDR1 is GEAIGNYY and CDR2 is EKD. The length of the CDR3 is 17 residues. In DNA form, the CDR3 reads TGTGCCTGTGACCCAGTACTGGGGGATACCTACACCGGTAAACTCATCTTT. Encoded protein: CACDPVLGDTYTGKLIF.

This clone occurred a few times. TCRdb pairs this DNA with a much larger clone's protein that differs at residue 8, likely a read error; the protein shown was translated from the DNA. The V gene is TRDV2, the J gene TRDJ1; D not resolved. TCRdb supplies no J gene; here it was assigned by aligning the nucleotide sequence to germline. Trimming stripped 0 bases from V and 0 bases from J, with 10 bases between. Germline CDR1 is GEAIGNYY and CDR2 is EKD. There are 15 residues in the CDR3. This CDR3 reads CACDTVSANTDKLIF. The CDR3 bases are TGTGCCTGTGACACCGTCTCCGCTAACACCGATAAACTCATCTTT.

Ten or more counts support this clone. This DNA's translation and the protein TCRdb lists, from a much larger clone, do not match at residue 5, likely due to a read error; the protein shown is translated from the DNA. This chain links TRDV1 with TRDJ1; D is uncertain. TCRdb gives no J gene; it was assigned here by matching the DNA to germline. From germline, CDR1 is TSWWSYY and CDR2 QGS. V lost 4 bases, J lost 3 bases, and 12 bases lay in between. The CDR3 sequence is 14 residues long. CDR3 sequence (DNA): TGTGCTCTTGGGGGTTTAACCAGTGCCGATAAACTCATCTTT. This sequence encodes CALGGLTSADKLIF.

This clone was detected many times. The amino acid sequence in TCRdb belongs to a much larger clone and departs from this DNA's translation at residue 6, likely a sequencing read error; the sequence shown is translated from the DNA. The chain carries TRDV1 and TRDJ1, with 13 nucleotides matching TRDD3. The length of the CDR3 is 22 residues. Trimming cost V 5 bases and J 2 bases; bases outside gene matches: 23. The germline CDR1 and CDR2 sequences are TSWWSYY and QGS. CDR3 loop: CALGLLLGRSTGGYGTTDKLIF. Written as DNA, the CDR3 is TGTGCTCTTGGGCTCCTATTAGGCCGTAGTACTGGGGGATACGGTACTACCGATAAACTCATCTTT.

About this clone: The protein that TCRdb holds for this DNA derives from a much larger clone and differs from the translated DNA at residues 12 and 13, which likely indicates a read error; the protein shown here is translated from the DNA. CDR3 nucleotide sequence: TGTGCTCTTGGGGTAAACCACAGGCCCTGGGACCCCCTACAGATGTTTTTC. This codes for CALGVNHRPWDPLQMFF. The chain uses TRDV1 and TRDJ3; D might be TRDD3 (5 bases). With 4 bases removed from V and 15 bases from J, the gap between germline ends came to 25 bases. Germline V lookup: CDR1 TSWWSYY, CDR2 QGS. This CDR3 is built from 17 residues.

There are a few counts of this clone. The protein recorded in TCRdb matches a much larger clone and deviates from this DNA's translation at residue 10, suggesting a read error; the protein here is obtained by translating the DNA. The CDR3 loop is CACDSLTGGRTEYTDKLIF. For the CDR3, the DNA is TGTGCCTGTGACTCTCTAACTGGGGGACGGACTGAGTACACCGATAAACTCATCTTT. The chain is built from TRDV2 and TRDJ1; 9 bases agree with TRDD3. No J gene was available from TCRdb, and it was assigned here by a germline match of the DNA. Unmatched junction bases numbered 16, after V lost 3 bases and J lost 0 bases. The germline CDR1 and CDR2 sequences are GEAIGNYY and EKD. The CDR3 length is 19 residues.

This clone was seen more than once but under ten times. TCRdb assigns this DNA the protein of a much larger clone, which departs from its translation at residue 10; this likely reflects a read error, and the protein shown comes from translating the DNA. This rearrangement joins TRDV1 to TRDJ1; possible D gene TRDD3, 5 bases. Germline loops: CDR1 TSWWSYY, CDR2 QGS. The CDR3 sequence is 16 residues long. V was trimmed by 3 bases and J by 11 bases, leaving 25 bases between them. DNA for the CDR3: TGTGCTCTTGGGGAGAAACTACGGGCCCCCCTGATACCCCTCATCTTT. Amino acids: CALGEKLRAPLIPLIF.

Remarks on this clone: Compared with germline, one end of the junction differs, possibly owing to a read error. The CDR3 is CALGESLGWSYTDKLIF. CDR3 nucleotide sequence: TGTGCTCTTGGGGAATCACTGGGGTGGTCATACACTGATAAACTCATCTTT. The rearrangement uses TRDV1 and TRDJ1; 7 positions agree with TRDD3. TCRdb is silent on the J gene; assignment here came from matching the DNA to germline. Germline CDR1 is TSWWSYY and CDR2 is QGS. This CDR3 comprises 17 residues.

Concerning this clone: TCRdb lists the protein of a much larger clone for this DNA, which differs at residue 7, so this is likely a read error; the protein given here is translated from the DNA itself. The V call is TRDV1, the J call TRDJ1, with 10 bases that match TRDD3. TCRdb records no J gene; here it was assigned by comparing the DNA to germline. With V trimmed by 1 base and J by 4 bases, 18 bases remained unmatched. This CDR3 has 20 amino acids. Germline CDR1 is TSWWSYY and CDR2 is QGS. CDR3 loop: CALGEPPRWYWGMRNDKLIF. CDR3 coding DNA: TGTGCTCTTGGGGAACCACCTCGATGGTACTGGGGGATGCGGAACGATAAACTCATCTTT.

This clone was observed a few times. This DNA translates differently at residue 13 from the TCRdb protein, which is that of a much larger clone; a read error is likely, and the protein shown is the DNA's own translation. The J gene is uncalled and the V gene is TRDV2; the table's D gene call, TRDD3, was not cross checked with the DNA. Germline CDR1 and CDR2: GEAIGNYY and EKD. This CDR3 is built from 15 residues. The CDR3 DNA sequence: TGTGCCTGTGACACGATCGGGGGATACACCGATAAACCCATCTTT. Its protein product is CACDTIGGYTDKPIF.

On this clone: One base separates it from a far larger clone, so it is likely a read error. The same CDR3 can be traced to other DNA sequences in this sample. The V segment is TRDV2, and no J call was made; the table assigns TRDD3, which was not confirmed against the DNA. From germline, CDR1 is GEAIGNYY and CDR2 EKD. This CDR3 is built from 16 residues. The CDR3 here is CACDTAGDRGTDKLIF. As DNA, the CDR3 is TGTGCCTGTGACACCGCGGGGGATCGTGGCACCGATAAGCTCATCTTT.

Worth noting for this clone: This DNA's translation and the protein TCRdb lists, from a much larger clone, do not match at residue 19, likely due to a read error; the protein shown is translated from the DNA. A V gene of TRDV1 was called, but no J gene was assigned; the table's D call of TRDD3 was not tested on the DNA. The length of the CDR3 is 21 residues. The germline CDR1 and CDR2 sequences are TSWWSYY and QGS. The CDR3 bases are TGTGCTCTTGGGGCCACCCTACGTATGGACTGGGGGATACCTCCTACCGATAAACCCATCTTT. Translation gives CALGATLRMDWGIPPTDKPIF.

This clone was seen many times. The translation of this DNA and the TCRdb protein of a much larger clone differ at residue 12, probably owing to a read error; the protein shown here is translated from the DNA. The V gene is TRDV1, the J gene TRDJ1, with 9 bases aligning to TRDD3. The J gene was not available in TCRdb and was assigned here by matching the DNA to germline segments. This CDR3 spans 21 amino acids. The trim removed 7 bases at V and 0 bases at J, leaving 24 bases unmatched. Per the germline V gene, CDR1 is TSWWSYY and CDR2 is QGS. CDR3 amino acids: CALVVTITGGLRHTYTDKLIF. In DNA form, the CDR3 reads TGTGCTCTTGTGGTTACCATTACTGGGGGACTCCGGCACACGTACACCGATAAACTCATCTTT.

This clone appeared a few times. This DNA translates differently at residue 9 from the TCRdb protein, which is that of a much larger clone; a read error is likely, and the protein shown is the DNA's own translation. This rearrangement joins TRDV3 to TRDJ1, with a possible D match to TRDD3 (5 bases). The J gene, not given by TCRdb, was assigned here from a germline match of the nucleotide sequence. Per germline, CDR1 TVYSNPD and CDR2 GDNSRS (reference sequence). Trimming stripped 4 bases from V and 0 bases from J, with 24 bases between. The CDR3 totals 17 residues. The CDR3 region has the DNA TGTGCCTCCTATCGGCGTACTGTGAGGATAAACACCGATAAACTCATCTTT. Its protein is CASYRRTVRINTDKLIF. Complete variable domain (other parts from reference TRDV3 and TRDJ1): CDKVTQSSPDQTVASGSEVVLLCTYDTVYSNPDLFWYRIRPDYSFQFVFYGDNSRSEGADFTQGRFSVKHILTQKAFHLVISPVRTEDSATYYCASYRRTVRINTDKLIFGKGTRVTVEP.

As concerns this clone: The likely explanation is a read error, given a far larger clone one base away. This specimen includes other DNA sequences encoding the same CDR3. J gene calling gave no result, while the V gene is TRDV2. Germline V gene data show CDR1 as GEAIGNYY and CDR2 as EKD. CDR3 length equals 14 residues. The CDR3 DNA follows: TGTGCCTGTGACTTCCCCTCTCTGCCCGATAAACTTATCTTT. As protein: CACDFPSLPDKLIF.

Comment on this clone: A read error may be the cause here, since a much bigger clone is one base away. The sample holds other DNA sequences that translate to the same CDR3. V usage is TRDV1 and J usage is TRDJ1, with 9 bases fitting TRDD2. As TCRdb names no J gene, one was assigned here on the basis of a DNA match to germline. The CDR3 consists of 31 residues. V lost 1 base and J lost 0; bases outside the gene matches: 48. The germline V gene has CDR1 TSWWSYY and CDR2 QGS. DNA of the CDR3: TGTGCTCTTGGGGAACATCGGGGCATCCTTCCTTCCTACCTCCACCCTTACCGACCCCTTTTGGTGAGGGGGTACACCGATAAACTCATCTTT. Its protein product is CALGEHRGILPSYLHPYRPLLVRGYTDKLIF.

Comment on this clone: This DNA translates differently at residue 12 from the TCRdb protein, which is that of a much larger clone; a read error is likely, and the protein shown is the DNA's own translation. The gene calls are TRDV1 and TRDJ1, with 13 positions matching TRDD3. Here the J gene was assigned by germline matching of the DNA, as TCRdb has none. CDR1 TSWWSYY and CDR2 QGS come from the germline V gene. V lost 2 bases, J lost 8 bases, and 29 bases stayed unmatched. This CDR3 is 23 amino acids long. CDR3 protein: CALGEGSPYPRTYWGIRTAKLIF. CDR3 bases: TGTGCTCTTGGGGAAGGGTCCCCCTACCCCCGGACCTACTGGGGGATACGGACCGCCAAACTCATCTTT.

Remarks on this clone: TCRdb's protein for this DNA is that of a much larger clone and differs from the translation at residue 16, likely a read error; the protein shown is the DNA translation. The chain combines TRDV2 with TRDJ1; the match to TRDD3 covers 11 bases. No J segment appears in TCRdb, so it was assigned here by matching the sequence to germline. CDR3 length: 23 amino acids. Per the germline V gene, CDR1 is GEAIGNYY and CDR2 is EKD. Trimming at V came to 0 bases and at J to 7 bases, leaving 30 bases not matched to a gene. This CDR3 reads CACDTAPARGVGDTTCLPGKLIF. CDR3 DNA: TGTGCCTGTGACACCGCCCCGGCACGTGGAGTGGGGGATACGACCTGCCTACCTGGTAAACTCATCTTT.

In regard to this clone: TCRdb records a much larger clone's protein for this DNA, with a difference at residue 17 that likely arises from a read error; the protein given is the translation of the DNA. V and J are TRDV1 and TRDJ1; 10 nucleotides line up with TRDD3. As TCRdb names no J gene, one was assigned here on the basis of a DNA match to germline. The CDR3 runs to 20 residues. Per the germline V gene, CDR1 is TSWWSYY and CDR2 is QGS. As DNA, the CDR3 is TGTGCTCTTGGGGAACCCCTCTTTCCTTTTTATGGGGGATACTCCGATAGACTCATCTTT. Residues: CALGEPLFPFYGGYSDRLIF.

As regards this clone: A read error is the likely source, as a far larger clone sits one nucleotide away. In the same sample, other DNA sequences code for this CDR3. The chain is built from TRDV1 and TRDJ1; D gene ambiguous. The J gene, left out of TCRdb, was set here by checking the DNA against germline. Germline CDR1 is TSWWSYY and CDR2 is QGS. V was shortened by 9 bases and J by 0 bases, with 23 bases between the two germline ends. This CDR3 is built from 17 residues. This CDR3 reads CALRWVSTKKYTDKLIF. The CDR3 nucleotides are TGTGCTCTCCGGTGGGTGTCCACGAAGAAGTACACCGATAAACTCATCTTT.

The sample holds many counts of this clone. The chain links TRDV2 to TRDJ1, with D perhaps being TRDD2 or TRDD3 (5 bases each). V lost 0 bases, J lost 2 bases, and 42 bases lay in between. CDR3 length: 25 residues. In germline, CDR1 is GEAIGNYY, CDR2 EKD. DNA of the CDR3: TGTGCCTGTGACACCGCGGGATTTACTTCCCCTGTTGTTAGGCCTGACCCTGTGGGGACCGATAAACTCATCTTT. Translated: CACDTAGFTSPVVRPDPVGTDKLIF.

A remark on this clone: The protein that TCRdb holds for this DNA derives from a much larger clone and differs from the translated DNA at residue 5, which likely indicates a read error; the protein shown here is translated from the DNA. This chain joins TRDV1 and TRDJ1; TRDD3 agrees at 8 bases. In the absence of a J gene in TCRdb, the DNA was matched to germline to assign it here. V lost 4 bases and J lost 0; bases outside the gene matches: 16. Germline assignment: CDR1 TSWWSYY and CDR2 QGS. The length of the CDR3 is 19 residues. Here the CDR3 reads CALGGHAVLGGTYTDKLIF. In DNA, the CDR3 is TGTGCTCTTGGGGGACATGCCGTACTGGGGGGGACGTACACCGATAAACTCATCTTT.

This clone was detected only a few times. TCRdb assigns this DNA the protein of a much larger clone, which departs from its translation at residue 13; this likely reflects a read error, and the protein shown comes from translating the DNA. The chain employs TRDV2 and TRDJ1, with D maybe TRDD2 (6 bases). TCRdb carries no J gene annotation; the J gene was assigned here by matching the DNA with germline. Germline V gene sequence: CDR1 GEAIGNYY, CDR2 EKD. The CDR3 loop spans 20 amino acids. The V end was cut by 3 bases, the J end by 0 bases, with 28 bases between. The CDR3 DNA is TGTGCCTGTGACGAAGCCTTCCCTCGCGGGGGTACTAGGGACACCGATAAACTCATCTTT. The encoded protein is CACDEAFPRGGTRDTDKLIF.

This clone was counted many times. The protein TCRdb gives is from a much larger clone and does not agree with this DNA's translation at residue 15, likely a read error; the protein shown here comes from the DNA. The J gene is TRDJ1, the V gene TRDV1, with 13 bases lining up with TRDD3. The germline CDR1 and CDR2 sequences are TSWWSYY and QGS. Trimming removed 3 bases from V and 8 bases from J; junction bases left unmatched: 18. The CDR3 is 19 amino acids. The CDR3 DNA sequence: TGTGCTCTTGGGGATCCGTGGTCGGGTACTGGGGGATACGGCGGAAAACTCATCTTT. This translates into CALGDPWSGTGGYGGKLIF.

By frequency in the sample, this clone is medium-sized. The chain is built from TRDV2 and TRDJ1, with 13 bases lining up with TRDD3. CDR1 and CDR2 from the germline V gene are GEAIGNYY and EKD. V shed 0 bases, J shed 8 bases, and the junction held 5 bases outside the gene matches. The CDR3 runs 15 residues. In DNA form, the CDR3 reads TGTGCCTGTGACACCGAGTACTGGGGGATACGGAAACTCATCTTT. Its protein is CACDTEYWGIRKLIF.

The table lists this clone with a few counts. A far larger clone is off by one base, so a read error is likely. Distinct nucleotide sequences in the sample also encode this CDR3. This chain connects TRDV1 to TRDJ2; a weak D match, TRDD3 (5 bases). TCRdb offers no J gene call, so here the DNA was matched to germline to obtain one. There are 17 residues in the CDR3. CDR1 and CDR2 from the germline V gene are TSWWSYY and QGS. V was pared by 3 bases and J by 3 bases, with 17 bases between. For the CDR3, the DNA is TGTGCTCTTGGGGAGGTAGTACTGGATCCAGTGACAGCACAACTCTTCTTT. As protein: CALGEVVLDPVTAQLFF.

On this clone itself: It differs at one base from a far larger clone, so likely a read error. Different DNA sequences within this sample yield the same CDR3. This sequence joins TRDV1 and TRDJ1; D not certain. The J gene was missing in TCRdb and was found by matching the end of the DNA to germline. CDR3 length equals 19 residues. Germline V gene data show CDR1 as TSWWSYY and CDR2 as QGS. V lost 4 bases and J lost 0, with 24 bases in between. The DNA for the CDR3 is TGTGCTCTTGGGGGGCGTATAAACCGCTCGTGTAGGGACACCGATAAACTCATCTTT. Amino acid sequence: CALGGRINRSCRDTDKLIF.

In its sample, this clone was seen a few times. TCRdb's protein, taken from a much larger clone, differs from this DNA's translation at residue 12, likely owing to a read error; the protein displayed comes from the DNA. This rearrangement joins TRDV1 to TRDJ1; 8 bases line up with TRDD2. The J gene was missing in TCRdb and was found by matching the end of the DNA to germline. This CDR3 is 21 amino acids long. Germline V gene data show CDR1 as TSWWSYY and CDR2 as QGS. Losses at the gene ends were 4 bases for V and 0 bases for J; bases not matched to a gene: 22. In DNA, the CDR3 is TGTGCTCTTGGGGGGCTTCCTACGAGAAACTCCAGGCGTCGTTACACCGATAAACTCATCTTT. The encoded protein is CALGGLPTRNSRRRYTDKLIF.

In this sample, this clone turned up a few times. The protein recorded in TCRdb matches a much larger clone and deviates from this DNA's translation at residue 11, suggesting a read error; the protein here is obtained by translating the DNA. The chain links TRDV1 to TRDJ1; D gene unclear. No J gene was available from TCRdb, and it was assigned here by a germline match of the DNA. The CDR3 is made up of 16 amino acids. The V end lost 1 base, the J end lost 4 bases, and 16 bases lay between the germline ends. CDR1 and CDR2 from the germline V gene are TSWWSYY and QGS. The CDR3 nucleotides are TGTGCTCTTGGGGAACGGGAGGTTTGGGACATCGATAAACTCATCTTT. This gives the protein CALGEREVWDIDKLIF.

This clone was seen a handful of times. TCRdb has a much larger clone's protein, which differs at residue 5 from the translation of this DNA, likely because of a read error; what is shown is the protein translated from the DNA. As DNA, the CDR3 is TGTGCTCTGGGGAATACGGACGATAAACTCATCTTT. Translating gives CALGNTDDKLIF. The chain recombines TRDV1 with TRDJ1; TRDD3 might be the D (5 bases). The CDR3 is made up of 12 amino acids. Germline V gene sequence: CDR1 TSWWSYY, CDR2 QGS. V lost 9 bases and J lost 4, with 12 bases in between.